A single sample is the source of the 16 T cell receptor beta chains below, sequenced in a study of cytomegalovirus exposure and HLA in healthy donors. The PCR had 60 Vbeta and 13 Jbeta primers. Produced via immunoSEQ multiplex PCR; TCRdb's table is partial and in-frame only. The top ten clones hold 3.5% to 5% of a sample with 100,000 to 140,000 clones, more than 65% of them seen once. The material sequenced was PBMCs. All receptors come from a male donor in good health and CMV-seronegative.

The rearrangement joins TRBV10-3 to TRBJ2-1, with 9 positions matching TRBD1. Losses at the gene ends were 4 bases for V and 7 bases for J; bases not matched to a gene: 5. This CDR3 comprises 14 residues. Germline values: CDR1 ENHRY, CDR2 SYGVKD. CDR3 in amino acids: CAISARDRENEQFF. As DNA, the CDR3 is TGTGCCATCAGTGCTAGGGACAGGGAGAATGAGCAGTTCTTC.

The CDR3 sequence: CSVEDPRTGAETQYF. DNA of the CDR3: TGCAGCGTTGAAGATCCCCGGACAGGGGCTGAGACCCAGTACTTC. The chain combines TRBV29-1 with TRBJ2-5; 9 bases line up with TRBD1. The CDR3 covers 15 residues. Trimming cost V 0 bases and J 5 bases; bases outside gene matches: 7. Germline CDR1 is SQVTM and CDR2 is ANQGSEA.

The rearrangement uses TRBV18 and TRBJ2-1; weak D call: TRBD1 (7 bases). CDR3 size: 14 residues. V was shortened by 3 bases and J by 4 bases, with 10 bases between the two germline ends. Germline values: CDR1 KGHSH, CDR2 LQKENI. The CDR3 nucleotides are TGTGCCAGCTCACCCCAGGGGGGTTACAATGAGCAGTTCTTC. Encoded protein: CASSPQGGYNEQFF.

The chain has TRBV27 and TRBJ1-2; D is ambiguous. The CDR3 loop spans 16 amino acids. The germline V and J ends were trimmed by 0 bases and 9 bases, with 20 bases remaining between them. The V gene's germline CDR1 is MNHEY and CDR2 SMNVEV (reference sequence). The CDR3 coding sequence is TGTGCCAGCAGTTTATCCGACGGTCAGGACCGCGGGAGCTACACCTTC. Translated, it gives CASSLSDGQDRGSYTF.

This chain links TRBV18 with TRBJ2-7, with TRBD1 matching 7 bases. V dropped 0 bases and J dropped 3; count of bases not matched to a gene: 5. Germline CDR1 reads KGHSH; CDR2 reads LQKENI. The length of the CDR3 is 15 residues. The CDR3 here is CASSPPGQSDYEQYF. Here the CDR3 DNA reads TGTGCCAGCTCACCACCGGGACAGAGTGACTACGAGCAGTACTTC.

This clone was seen once. This CDR3 reads CASSDSGQEPNEQFF. CDR3 in DNA: TGTGCCAGCAGTGACAGCGGGCAGGAACCCAATGAGCAGTTCTTC. V gene TRBV6-4 combines with J gene TRBJ2-1, with D maybe TRBD2 (6 bases). The V gene lost 2 bases and the J gene lost 6 bases, with 14 bases spanning the gap. This CDR3 contains 15 residues. The germline gives CDR1 MRHNA, CDR2 SNTAGT.

J is TRBJ2-3 and V is TRBV28, with D tentatively TRBD2 (5 bases). The CDR3 is 13 residues long. Looked up from germline, CDR1 is MDHEN and CDR2 is SYDVKM. Deletions cut 7 bases from V and 1 base from J, with 9 bases between. This CDR3 is CASKWGGTDTQYF. CDR3 sequence (DNA): TGTGCCAGCAAATGGGGAGGCACAGATACGCAGTATTTT.

The rearrangement uses TRBV11-2 and TRBJ1-4; TRBD1 is a possible D gene (5 bases). Trimming removed 0 bases at V and 9 bases at J, with 20 bases between. CDR3 length equals 17 residues. Germline V gene data show CDR1 as SGHAT and CDR2 as FQNNGV. The CDR3 region is CASSLDSGSQGIQKLFF. The CDR3 DNA sequence: TGTGCCAGCAGCTTAGACAGCGGGAGCCAGGGAATTCAAAAACTGTTTTTT.

The chain joins TRBV13 to TRBJ2-1; 11 bases line up with TRBD1. CDR1 is PRHDT and CDR2 is FYEKMQ in the germline V gene (reference sequence). CDR3 length: 19 residues. V lost 4 bases to trimming and J lost 5 bases; unmatched junction nucleotides: 16. The CDR3 nucleotides are TGTGCCAGCAGCTCGCGGTATGGAGGACAGGGGGCCGTCAACAATGAGCAGTTCTTC. Its translation is CASSSRYGGQGAVNNEQFF.

As concerns this clone: Its ends do not fully match the called genes, so a read error is possible. Other DNA sequences in this sample translate to the same CDR3. The gene calls are TRBV5-1 and TRBJ1-1; unclear D gene. This CDR3 spans 16 amino acids. Looked up from germline, CDR1 is SGHRS and CDR2 is YFSETQ. The CDR3 is CASSLVPGIMNTEAFF. The CDR3 nucleotides read TGCGCCAGCAGCTTAGTCCCGGGAATTATGAACACTGAGGCTTTCTTT.

Only a few counts were recorded for this clone. The chain is built from TRBV6-4 and TRBJ2-2, with 8 bases fitting TRBD2. The germline V gene has CDR1 MRHNA and CDR2 SNTAGT. The junction had 4 bases not matched to a gene; V was cut back by 3 bases and J by 4 bases. This CDR3 comprises 15 residues. CDR3: CASSEVAGTTGELFF. The CDR3 DNA sequence: TGTGCCAGCAGTGAGGTAGCGGGGACCACCGGGGAGCTGTTTTTT.

This clone occurred a few times. The chain joins TRBV5-6 to TRBJ2-1, with 13 bases matching TRBD2. Trimming took 4 bases from V and 7 from J; bases not matched to a gene: 5. Germline-derived CDR1 and CDR2 are SGHDT and YYEEEE. This CDR3 comprises 15 residues. The CDR3 spells CASSGTSGMGNEQFF. The CDR3 DNA sequence: TGTGCCAGCAGCGGGACTAGCGGGATGGGTAATGAGCAGTTCTTC.

In this sample, this clone turned up once. The chain uses TRBV30 and TRBJ2-5; the D gene is possibly TRBD2 (6 bases). This CDR3 has 12 amino acids. The germline CDR1 and CDR2 sequences are GTSNPN and SVGIG (reference sequence). Trimming took 5 bases from V and 7 from J, leaving 14 bases between them. The CDR3 reads CAWASIGGTQYF. Written as DNA, the CDR3 is TGTGCCTGGGCTTCGATCGGGGGGACCCAGTACTTC.

A few counts support this clone. The chain couples TRBV2 to TRBJ2-2; unclear D gene. Germline loops: CDR1 SNHLY, CDR2 FYNNEI. Between the trimmed V and J ends, which lost 3 bases and 1 base, there was a span of 9 bases. This CDR3 region has 15 residues. CDR3 DNA sequence: TGTGCCAGCAGTGATAGCTTCGAGAACACCGGGGAGCTGTTTTTT. Translated: CASSDSFENTGELFF.

The chain has TRBV10-1 and TRBJ1-5, with a tentative D call TRBD1 (5 bases). This CDR3 contains 13 residues. Between the trimmed V and J ends, which lost 6 bases and 7 bases, there was a span of 13 bases. Per germline, CDR1 WNHNN and CDR2 SYGVQD (reference sequence). In DNA, the CDR3 is TGCGCCAGCAGCCAGGGAATGGGGCAGCCCCAGCATTTT. Its protein is CASSQGMGQPQHF.

The chain carries TRBV19 and TRBJ1-1; maybe TRBD1 (5 bases). Germline-derived CDR1 and CDR2 are LNHDA and SQIVND (reference sequence). Trimming stripped 3 bases from V and 4 bases from J, with 9 bases between. The length of the CDR3 is 13 residues. For the CDR3, the DNA is TGTGCCAGTAGTATGGGGCGGGGCACTGAAGCTTTCTTT. Translated: CASSMGRGTEAFF.